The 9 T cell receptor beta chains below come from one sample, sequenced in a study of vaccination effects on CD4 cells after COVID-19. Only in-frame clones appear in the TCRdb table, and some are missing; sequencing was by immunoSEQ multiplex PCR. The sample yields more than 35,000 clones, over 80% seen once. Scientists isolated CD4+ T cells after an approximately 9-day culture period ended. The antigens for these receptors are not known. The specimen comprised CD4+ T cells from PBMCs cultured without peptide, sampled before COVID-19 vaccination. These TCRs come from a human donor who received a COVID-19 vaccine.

This CDR3 reads CASSRFRGGDGETQYF. The CDR3 nucleotides read TGTGCCAGCAGCCGCTTTCGCGGGGGGGATGGAGAGACCCAGTACTTC. The chain couples TRBV3-1 (or the pseudogene TRBV3-2) to TRBJ2-5, with 9 bases matching TRBD2. The V gene end was trimmed by 4 bases and the J gene end by 4 bases; junction bases not matched to a gene: 10. CDR3 length: 16 amino acids. CDR1 is LGHDT and CDR2 is YNNKEL in the germline V gene (reference sequence).

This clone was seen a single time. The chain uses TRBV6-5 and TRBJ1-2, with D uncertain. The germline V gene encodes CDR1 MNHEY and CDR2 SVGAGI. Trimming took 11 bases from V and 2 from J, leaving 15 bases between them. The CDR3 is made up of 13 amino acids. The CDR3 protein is CAGWNDLNYGYTF. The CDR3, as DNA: TGTGCCGGCTGGAACGACCTCAACTATGGCTACACCTTC.

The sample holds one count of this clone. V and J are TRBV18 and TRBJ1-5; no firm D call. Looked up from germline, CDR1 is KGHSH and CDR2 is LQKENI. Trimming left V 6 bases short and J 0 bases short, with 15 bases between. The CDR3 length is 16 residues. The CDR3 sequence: CASSDRATYSNQPQHF. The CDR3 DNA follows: TGTGCCAGCTCCGACCGGGCGACCTATAGCAATCAGCCCCAGCATTTT.

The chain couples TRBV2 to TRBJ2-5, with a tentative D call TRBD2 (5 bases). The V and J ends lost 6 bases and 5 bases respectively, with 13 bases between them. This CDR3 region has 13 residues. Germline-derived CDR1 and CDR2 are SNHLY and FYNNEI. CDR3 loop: CASRDGILETQYF. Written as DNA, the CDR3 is TGTGCCAGCAGAGACGGGATTTTGGAGACCCAGTACTTC.

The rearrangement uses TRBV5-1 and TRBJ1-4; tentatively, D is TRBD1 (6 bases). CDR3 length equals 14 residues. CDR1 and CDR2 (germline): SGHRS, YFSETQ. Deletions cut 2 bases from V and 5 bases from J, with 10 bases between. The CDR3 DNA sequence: TGCGCCAGCAGCTTACGGGACACGAATGAAAAACTGTTTTTT. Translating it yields CASSLRDTNEKLFF. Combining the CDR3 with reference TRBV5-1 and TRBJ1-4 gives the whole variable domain KAGVTQTPRYLIKTRGQQVTLSCSPISGHRSVSWYQQTPGQGLQFLFEYFSETQRNKGNFPGRFSGRQFSNSRSEMNVSTLELGDSALYLCASSLRDTNEKLFFGSGTQLSVL.

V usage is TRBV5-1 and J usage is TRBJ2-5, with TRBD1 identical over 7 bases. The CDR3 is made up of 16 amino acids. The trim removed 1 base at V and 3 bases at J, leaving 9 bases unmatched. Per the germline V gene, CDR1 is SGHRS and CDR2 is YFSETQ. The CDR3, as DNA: TGCGCCAGCAGCTTGATTTTAGGACAGGCAAAAGAGACCCAGTACTTC. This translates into CASSLILGQAKETQYF.

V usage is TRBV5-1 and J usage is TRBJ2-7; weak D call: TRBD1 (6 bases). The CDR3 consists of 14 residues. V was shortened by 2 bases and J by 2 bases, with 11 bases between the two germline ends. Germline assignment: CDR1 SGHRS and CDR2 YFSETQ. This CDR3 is CASSFGDRTYEQYV. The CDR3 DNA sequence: TGCGCCAGCAGCTTTGGCGACAGGACCTACGAGCAGTACGTC.

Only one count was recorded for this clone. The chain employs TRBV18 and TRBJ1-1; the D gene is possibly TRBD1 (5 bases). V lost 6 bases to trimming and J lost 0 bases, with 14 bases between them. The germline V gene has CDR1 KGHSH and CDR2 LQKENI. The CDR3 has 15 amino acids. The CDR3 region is CASSYGAGMNTEAFF. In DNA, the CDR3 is TGTGCCAGCTCGTACGGGGCCGGGATGAACACTGAAGCTTTCTTT.

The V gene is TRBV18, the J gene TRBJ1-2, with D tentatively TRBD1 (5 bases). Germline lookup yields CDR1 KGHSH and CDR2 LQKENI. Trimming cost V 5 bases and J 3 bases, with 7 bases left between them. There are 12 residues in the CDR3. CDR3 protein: CASSGTDYGYTF. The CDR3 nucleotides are TGTGCCAGCTCAGGGACCGACTATGGCTACACCTTC.